The entry below describes one TCR beta chain. It has no known antigen specificity. Base qualities are not at hand, and no much larger clone is one base apart. These data originate in a study of cytotoxic CD8 clonotypes in ibrutinib-treated CLL (dated by TCRdb to 2020 to 2022). Regarding the research as a whole: The cohort was composed of some twelve relapsed/refractory and 15 treatment-naive patients; IGHV unmutated status was identified in approximately 17 patients. Responses were partial in approximately 24 patients and complete in 2; after median approximately 69 months follow-up, around 15 stayed in remission and some twelve progressed. Response samples were taken after a median of 12 months on treatment, ranging from about 6 to 40 months. An average of 255,043 productive templates and some 100,000 productive rearrangements was obtained per sample. Longitudinal samples were obtainable from about 30% of the roughly 90 participants in the trial. Cryopreserved peripheral blood mononuclear cells were obtained prior to treatment, at the time of response, and at either disease progression or sustained remission. General findings and caveats noted by the study authors: Public clonotypes were rare and either shrank or stayed stable during treatment, and the rise in clonality at ibrutinib response reflected expansion of private clonotypes. Lymph node repertoires were not examined, and the timing of sampling was not matched between patients in sustained remission and those whose disease progressed. Clonality increased at ibrutinib response, stayed stable in sustained remission, and fell back toward baseline at progression. At baseline, clonality was higher than in age-matched healthy donors and showed a strong correlation with circulating CD8+ T-cell counts.

On a MiSeq, deep resolution sequencing aimed for a depth between 1 in 1 million and 1 in 200,000 T cells, with each clonotype covered about 9.2x on average. TCR beta libraries were generated with the immunoSEQ hsTCRB Kit. The original pipeline was this. ImmunoSEQ Data Assistant and ImmunoSEQ Analyzer were used for data analysis, and V, D and J genes were assigned according to IMGT definitions. Clonality, which ranges from 0 to 1, was calculated as one minus the normalized Shannon entropy of productive rearrangement frequencies. Only overrepresented clonotypes making up at least 0.05% of each patient's repertoire were included in the public clonotype analysis. More than ten age-matched healthy donor repertoires from immuneACCESS were used as controls for clonality. The immuneACCESS repertoire file appears here via TCRdb, limited to in-frame rearrangements. These files lack a portion of the clones; in checked studies, under half of the deficit traces to unresolved V genes, and the cause of the others is not known. The V and J calls and clone size come from that table; D and trimming were worked out from the DNA. This sample gives tens of thousands of clones in total; 49% of them show up just once. Of the sample, about 20% falls within the top ten clones.

The CDR3 holds 16 amino acids from the cysteine to the phenylalanine. Of the read, only the CDR3 DNA is kept; its 48 bases are in frame from base 1. CDR1 and CDR2, looked up from the germline V gene (reference sequence), are MNHEY and SMNVEV. Ends trimmed: V by 3 bases, J by 3 bases; bases unmatched to a gene: 8. For TCR beta library preparation, approximately 2 micrograms of genomic DNA were isolated from cryopreserved PBMCs. Longitudinal blood samples from CLL patients receiving ibrutinib monotherapy were subjected to high-throughput TCR beta sequencing. The patients were enrolled in a single-center, open-label phase 2 trial of ibrutinib monotherapy.

This receptor was identified in a human donor with chronic lymphocytic leukemia. This sequence uses TRBV27 and TRBJ1-1; the junction holds 9 bases that match TRBD1. The input for sequencing was PBMCs, taken before ibrutinib treatment. For the CDR3, the sequence is CASSFGTGFLHTEAFF. The bases read TGTGCCAGCAGTTTTGGGACAGGGTTTTTGCACACTGAAGCTTTCTTT.